A selection of T cell receptor beta chains follows, all from one sample in a study of OX40 agonist ivuxolimab in advanced cancers. Libraries were prepared by immunoSEQ multiplex PCR; TCRdb keeps only in-frame clonotypes and omits some of them. The table records about 84,000 clones, about 94% of them present only once. The starting material was CD4+ or CD8+ T cells sorted from blood, obtained in a trial of the OX40 agonist ivuxolimab. The source is an adult with an advanced solid tumor such as melanoma, head and neck, liver or kidney cancer. Each CDR3 is given without its conserved first and last residue. The D gene is left open where the match is weak.

V gene: TRBV6-5
J gene: TRBJ2-2
D gene: TRBD2
CDR3 protein: ASSLGTSGTTGELF

V gene: TRBV6-6
J gene: TRBJ1-2
D gene: -
CDR3 protein: ASSFSGITNYGYT

V gene: TRBV30
J gene: TRBJ1-2
D gene: -
CDR3 protein: AWSQAGLRDYGYT

V gene: TRBV5-4
J gene: TRBJ2-3
D gene: -
CDR3 protein: ASSLESVPDTQY

V gene: TRBV27
J gene: TRBJ2-7
D gene: -
CDR3 protein: ASSSGATYEQY

V gene: TRBV5-6
J gene: TRBJ1-1
D gene: TRBD1
CDR3 protein: ASSFLSGGNTEAF

V gene: TRBV6-5
J gene: TRBJ1-2
D gene: -
CDR3 protein: ASSYWEGTDYGYT

V gene: TRBV13
J gene: TRBJ2-6
D gene: TRBD1
CDR3 protein: ASSPTGAGANVLT

V gene: TRBV27
J gene: TRBJ2-5
D gene: TRBD2
CDR3 protein: ASSRLAGAQETQY

V gene: TRBV28
J gene: TRBJ1-2
D gene: -
CDR3 protein: ASSFPPGWNTYGYT

V gene: TRBV28
J gene: TRBJ2-5
D gene: -
CDR3 protein: ASSPRGPNQETQY

V gene: TRBV9
J gene: TRBJ2-1
D gene: TRBD1
CDR3 protein: ASSAGTGVGEQF

V gene: TRBV19
J gene: TRBJ1-3
D gene: -
CDR3 protein: ASSKAFSGNTIY

V gene: TRBV9
J gene: TRBJ1-4
D gene: -
CDR3 protein: ASSVGNREKLF

V gene: TRBV5-1
J gene: TRBJ2-6
D gene: -
CDR3 protein: ASRTEGGANVLT

V gene: TRBV25-1
J gene: TRBJ2-7
D gene: -
CDR3 protein: ASSESGSQHEQY

V gene: TRBV9
J gene: TRBJ1-2
D gene: TRBD1
CDR3 protein: ASSGGQAQNGYT

V gene: TRBV4-3
J gene: TRBJ1-1
D gene: -
CDR3 protein: ASSQKNGGLRTEAF

V gene: TRBV7-9
J gene: TRBJ1-1
D gene: -
CDR3 protein: ASSPGRGTEAF

V gene: TRBV25-1
J gene: TRBJ1-5
D gene: -
CDR3 protein: ASSVGHPDSNQPQH

V gene: TRBV5-5
J gene: TRBJ2-7
D gene: -
CDR3 protein: ASSWTVTYEQY

V gene: TRBV7-2
J gene: TRBJ2-7
D gene: TRBD2
CDR3 protein: ASSLLGGSGAEQY

V gene: TRBV27
J gene: TRBJ2-7
D gene: TRBD1
CDR3 protein: ASSKPGTAYEQY

V gene: TRBV6-5
J gene: TRBJ1-5
D gene: -
CDR3 protein: ASRPVGKLNQPQH

V gene: TRBV7-2
J gene: TRBJ1-1
D gene: -
CDR3 protein: ASSTITGFGTEAF

V gene: TRBV10-3
J gene: TRBJ2-2
D gene: TRBD2
CDR3 protein: AISELTSGSGTGELF

V gene: TRBV6-1
J gene: TRBJ1-5
D gene: TRBD1
CDR3 protein: ASSALDRDQPQH

V gene: TRBV29-1
J gene: TRBJ2-1
D gene: TRBD2
CDR3 protein: SVATSGRANEQF